What follows describes a single TCR beta chain. No antigen is known for it. The source of the sample is a study of T cell responses to AZD1222 COVID-19 vaccine. Study-level results: Repertoire sampling happened only post peak T cell response.

The V gene end was trimmed by 2 bases and the J gene end by 4 bases; junction bases not matched to a gene: 7. Germline CDR1 and CDR2: LGHNA and YNFKEQ. CDR3 length: 15 amino acids. Measured with immunoSEQ multiplex PCR; TCRdb has only the in-frame clones, and not every one. The top ten hold approximately 5% of the sample, which has approximately 88,000 clones, roughly nine tenths seen once. Material: peripheral blood, obtained 28 days after the second AZD1222 dose. The sequence was collected from an adult who received the AZD1222 COVID-19 vaccine. The chain employs TRBV4-2 and TRBJ1-2; TRBD1 matches at 7 bases. The CDR3 is CASSQTGTAAYGYTF. DNA of the CDR3: TGTGCCAGCAGCCAAACCGGGACAGCGGCCTATGGCTACACCTTC.